This T cell receptor (beta chain) was obtained from a study of shared clonotypes between healthy human individuals. About the research overall: Donors, aged 18 to 49, were two women and three men.

Sequencing was performed with immunoSEQ multiplex PCR; in TCRdb, only in-frame clones are kept and a portion is missing. The sample gives 2 million to 2.5 million clones, roughly 93% of which show up once; under 0.45% is in the top ten. Between the trimmed V and J ends, which lost 3 bases and 3 bases, there was a span of 12 bases. The CDR3 totals 15 residues. Germline-derived CDR1 and CDR2 are SGHDT and YYEEEE. This sequence joins TRBV5-6 and TRBJ2-2, with a weak D call TRBD1 (5 bases). Source material: naive CD4+ T cells from PBMCs. Stated subset: CD45RA+ positively selected. This TCR was sampled from a man aged 18 to 29 in good health. Some clones in this sample may be carry-over from other donors' samples. CDR3 protein: CASSSLTRDTGELFF. DNA for the CDR3: TGTGCCAGCAGCTCCCTTACCAGGGACACCGGGGAGCTGTTTTTT. The full variable domain, completed using reference TRBV5-6 and TRBJ2-2, is DAGVTQSPTHLIKTRGQQVTLRCSPKSGHDTVSWYQQALGQGPQFIFQYYEEEERQRGNFPDRFSGHQFPNYSSELNVNALLLGDSALYLCASSSLTRDTGELFFGEGSRLTVL.